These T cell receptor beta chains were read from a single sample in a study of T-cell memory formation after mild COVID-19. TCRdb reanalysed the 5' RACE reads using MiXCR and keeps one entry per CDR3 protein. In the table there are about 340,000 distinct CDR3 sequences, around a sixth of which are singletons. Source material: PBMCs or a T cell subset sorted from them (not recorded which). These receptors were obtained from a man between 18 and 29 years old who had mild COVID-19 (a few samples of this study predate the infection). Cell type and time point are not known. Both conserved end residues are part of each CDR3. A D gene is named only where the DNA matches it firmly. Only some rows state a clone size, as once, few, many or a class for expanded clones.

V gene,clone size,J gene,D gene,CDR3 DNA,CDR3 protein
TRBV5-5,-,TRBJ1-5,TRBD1,TGTGCCAGCAGCAAGGACAGGTCAAATCAGCCCCAGCATTTT,CASSKDRSNQPQHF
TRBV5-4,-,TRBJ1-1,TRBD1,TGTGCCAGCAGCCCCGGCAGGGTCAGGGGGCCTACTGAAGCTTTCTTT,CASSPGRVRGPTEAFF
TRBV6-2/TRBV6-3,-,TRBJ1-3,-,TGTGCCAGCGGTCGGCGGAGATCCTCTGGAAACACCATATATTTT,CASGRRRSSGNTIYF
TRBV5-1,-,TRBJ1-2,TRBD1,TGCGCCAGCAGCCCGGCCGGAGGACAGGGGGCGTCTGGCTACACCTTC,CASSPAGGQGASGYTF
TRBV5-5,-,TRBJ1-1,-,TGTGCCAGCAGCTTGGGACAGGTATACACTGAAGCTTTCTTT,CASSLGQVYTEAFF
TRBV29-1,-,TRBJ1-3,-,TGCAGCGTTGAAGATGAAGGGAACGGAAACACCATATATTTT,CSVEDEGNGNTIYF
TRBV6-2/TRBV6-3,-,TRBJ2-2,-,TGTGCCAGCAGCTCCACTCGGAGACAAGCCCGAGACGCGAACACCGGGGAGCTGTTTTTT,CASSSTRRQARDANTGELFF
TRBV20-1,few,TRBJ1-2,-,TGCAGTGCTGGTCTCTATGGCTACACCTTC,CSAGLYGYTF
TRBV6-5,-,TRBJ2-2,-,TGTGCCAGCAGTTACGGTTCCTACACCGGGGAGCTGTTTTTT,CASSYGSYTGELFF
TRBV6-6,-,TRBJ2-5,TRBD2,TGTGCCAGCAGTTATGGGCTAGCGGGGACCAAACAAGAGACCCAGTACTTC,CASSYGLAGTKQETQYF
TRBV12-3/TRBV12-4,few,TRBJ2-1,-,TGTGCCAGCAGTCCATACAGGGTTGGCAATGAGCAGTTCTTC,CASSPYRVGNEQFF
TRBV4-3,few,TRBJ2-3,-,TGCGCCAGCAGCCAAGAATGGGGGGTACAGTCAGATACGCAGTATTTT,CASSQEWGVQSDTQYF
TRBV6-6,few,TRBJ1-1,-,TGTGCCAGCAGTTACCGGGGTTTGGACACTGAAGCTTTCTTT,CASSYRGLDTEAFF
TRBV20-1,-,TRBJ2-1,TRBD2,TGCAGTGCTGATAGCGGGGGGGCCGATGAGCAGTTCTTC,CSADSGGADEQFF
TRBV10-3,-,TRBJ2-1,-,TGTGCCATCAGTGAGTCGATTGGTTTTGAGCAGTTCTTC,CAISESIGFEQFF
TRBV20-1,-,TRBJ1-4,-,TGCAGTGCTAGGGATTTAAATGAAAAACTGTTTTTT,CSARDLNEKLFF
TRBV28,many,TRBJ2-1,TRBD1,TGTGCCAGCAGTCCAGATCGGGACAGTTACAATGAGCAGTTCTTC,CASSPDRDSYNEQFF
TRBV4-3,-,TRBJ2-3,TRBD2,TGCGCCAGCAGCCGTTCTCTAGCGGTCACAGATACGCAGTATTTT,CASSRSLAVTDTQYF
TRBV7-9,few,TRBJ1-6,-,TGTGCCAGCAGCCCCGACAGGACGCGCAATTCACCCCTCCACTTT,CASSPDRTRNSPLHF
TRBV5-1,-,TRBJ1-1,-,TGCGCCAGCAGCTATGGACACGAAGGGAACACTGAAGATTTCTTT,CASSYGHEGNTEDFF
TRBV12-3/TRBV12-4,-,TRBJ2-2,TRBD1,TGTGCCAGCAGTTACGGACAGGGGGCCTGGGGGGAGCTGTTTTTT,CASSYGQGAWGELFF
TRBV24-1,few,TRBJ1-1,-,TGTGCCACCAGTGGACAGTACACTGAAGCTTTCTTT,CATSGQYTEAFF
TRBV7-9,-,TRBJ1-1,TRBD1,TGTGCCAGCAGCCCGGACGACAGGGGGCTAACTGAAGCTTTCTTT,CASSPDDRGLTEAFF
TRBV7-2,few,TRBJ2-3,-,TGTGCCAGCAGCTTAGATCGCAGAAGCACAGATACGCAGTATTTT,CASSLDRRSTDTQYF
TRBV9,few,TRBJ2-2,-,TGTGCCAGCAGCGTAATGCCCGGGGAGCTGTTTTTT,CASSVMPGELFF
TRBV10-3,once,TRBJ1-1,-,TGTGCCATCAGTACAGGGAAACCCACTGAAGCTTTCTTT,CAISTGKPTEAFF
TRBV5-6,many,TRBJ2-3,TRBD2,TGTGCCAGCAGCTTGTTCCAGCGGGGGAGCACAGATACGCAGTATTTT,CASSLFQRGSTDTQYF
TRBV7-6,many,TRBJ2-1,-,TGTGCCAGCAGCACGGGCCTACCTGGCCATGAGCAGTTCTTC,CASSTGLPGHEQFF
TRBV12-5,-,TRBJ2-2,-,TGTGCTAGTGGTCAGGGAATCGACACCGGGGAGCTGTTTTTT,CASGQGIDTGELFF
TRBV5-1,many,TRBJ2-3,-,TGCGCCAGCAGCTTGGACGCGGGCACAGATACGCAGTATTTT,CASSLDAGTDTQYF
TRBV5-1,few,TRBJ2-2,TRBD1,TGCGCCAGCACCGACAGGGATCCCGGGGAGCTGTTTTTT,CASTDRDPGELFF
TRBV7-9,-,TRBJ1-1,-,TGTGCCAGCAGCTTAGATAGGGTGGAAGCTTTCTTT,CASSLDRVEAFF
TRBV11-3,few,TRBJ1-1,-,TGTGCCAGCAGCCTTAAGGACGTAGGGCAGAACACTGAAGCTTTCTTT,CASSLKDVGQNTEAFF
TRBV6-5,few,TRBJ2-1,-,TGTGCCAGCAGTTACAAGGCCGTCGGTGAGCAGTTCTTC,CASSYKAVGEQFF
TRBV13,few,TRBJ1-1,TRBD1,TGTGCCAGCAGCTTAACCCGGGGACAGGGGGCGGAAGCTTTCTTT,CASSLTRGQGAEAFF
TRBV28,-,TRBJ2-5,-,TGTGCCAGCAGTAAACCAAGTTACAGGGAGAAGGGGCAAGAGACCCAGTACTTC,CASSKPSYREKGQETQYF
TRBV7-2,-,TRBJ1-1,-,TGTGCCAGCAGCTTAGACAGGGAAAACACTGAAGCTTTCTTT,CASSLDRENTEAFF
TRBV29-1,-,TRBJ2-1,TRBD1,TGCGGAACACGGGACAGGGCAGGTAGTGAGCAGTTCTTC,CGTRDRAGSEQFF
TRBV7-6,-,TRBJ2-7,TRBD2,TGTGCCAGCAGCTTAGGGCTAGCGGTTTCCTACGAGCAGTACTTC,CASSLGLAVSYEQYF
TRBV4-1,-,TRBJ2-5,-,TGCGCCAGCAGCCAAGGATGGATTGCAGGGGAGACCCAGTACTTC,CASSQGWIAGETQYF
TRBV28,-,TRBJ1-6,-,TGTGCCAGCGGAGGGCTTTCACCCCTCCACTTT,CASGGLSPLHF
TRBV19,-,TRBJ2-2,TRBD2,TGTGCCAGTAGTATCCCGGGGGGGCGCACCGGGGAGCTGTTTTTT,CASSIPGGRTGELFF
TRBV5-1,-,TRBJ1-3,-,TGCGCCAGCAGCTTGGGTCGGAACTCTGGAAACACCATATATTTT,CASSLGRNSGNTIYF
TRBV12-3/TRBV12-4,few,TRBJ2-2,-,TGTGCCAGCAGTGCCCCAGGGGGGGGTCCCGGGGAGCTGTTTTTT,CASSAPGGGPGELFF
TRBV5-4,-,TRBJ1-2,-,TGTGCCAGCAGAATGGGGTACCGTAACTATGGCTACACCTTC,CASRMGYRNYGYTF